This TCR beta chain was captured by sequencing in a study of T cells in Graves' hyperthyroidism and ophthalmopathy. Using RNA transcripts as the source, TCR beta CDR3 regions were amplified. First-round RT-PCR targeting the TCR CDR3 was performed with the HTBI primer set. One entry per CDR3 protein, called by TCRdb with MiXCR from the multiplex PCR reads. The table records 300,000 to 450,000 distinct CDR3 sequences, 13% of them present only once. Germline V gene lookup returns CDR1 MNHEY and CDR2 SVGEGT. CDR3 length equals 16 residues. Trimming took 0 bases from V and 0 from J, leaving 11 bases between them. The PBMCs studied were ones that came from roughly 9.4 ml fresh peripheral blood. This clonotype was recorded many times.

Sequencing was done on a sample of blood. The chain combines TRBV6-2 or TRBV6-3 with TRBJ1-1, with D perhaps TRBD1 (5 bases). This receptor was taken from a young woman with Graves' hyperthyroidism. The CDR3 reads CASSYSFGALNTEAFF. In DNA, the CDR3 is TGTGCCAGCAGTTACTCCTTCGGGGCCTTGAACACTGAAGCTTTCTTT.